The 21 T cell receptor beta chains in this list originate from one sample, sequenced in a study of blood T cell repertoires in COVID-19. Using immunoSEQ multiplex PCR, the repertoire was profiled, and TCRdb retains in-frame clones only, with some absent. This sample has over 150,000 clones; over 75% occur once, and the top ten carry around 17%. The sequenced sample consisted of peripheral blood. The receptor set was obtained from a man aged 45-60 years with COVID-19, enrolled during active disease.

CDR3 in DNA: TGTGCCAGCAGCCAAGAGGGACTAGCGGGGGGCCTATACAATGAGCAGTTCTTC. As protein: CASSQEGLAGGLYNEQFF. This rearrangement joins TRBV3-1 (or the pseudogene TRBV3-2) to TRBJ2-1, with 15 bases fitting TRBD2. V shed 0 bases and J 4 bases; nucleotides not matched to a gene: 4. CDR1 is LGHDT and CDR2 is YNNKEL in the germline V gene (reference sequence). There are 18 residues in the CDR3.

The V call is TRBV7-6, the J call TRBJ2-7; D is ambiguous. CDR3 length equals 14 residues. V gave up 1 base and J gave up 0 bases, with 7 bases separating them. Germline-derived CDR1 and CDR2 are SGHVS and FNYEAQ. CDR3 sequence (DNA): TGTGCCAGCAGCTTAGGTTCCGGCTCCTACGAGCAGTACTTC. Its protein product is CASSLGSGSYEQYF.

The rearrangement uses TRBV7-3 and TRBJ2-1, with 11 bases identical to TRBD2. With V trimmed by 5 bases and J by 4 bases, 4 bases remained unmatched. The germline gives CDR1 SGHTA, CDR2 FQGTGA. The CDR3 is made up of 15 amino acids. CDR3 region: CASSKTSGTYNEQFF. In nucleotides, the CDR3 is TGTGCCAGCAGCAAGACTAGCGGGACTTACAATGAGCAGTTCTTC.

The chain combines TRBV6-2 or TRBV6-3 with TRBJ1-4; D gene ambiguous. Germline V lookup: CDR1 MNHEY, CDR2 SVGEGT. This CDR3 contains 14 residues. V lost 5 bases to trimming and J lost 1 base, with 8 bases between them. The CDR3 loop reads CASSPSGTNEKLFF. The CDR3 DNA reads TGTGCCAGCAGTCCGTCGGGAACTAATGAAAAACTGTTTTTT.

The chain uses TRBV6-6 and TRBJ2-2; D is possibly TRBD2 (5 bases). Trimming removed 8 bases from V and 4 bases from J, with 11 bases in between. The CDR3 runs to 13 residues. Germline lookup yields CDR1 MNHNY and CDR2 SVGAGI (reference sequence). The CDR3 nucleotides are TGTGCCAGCGGGCTAGCCGGCACCGGGGAGCTGTTTTTT. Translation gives CASGLAGTGELFF.

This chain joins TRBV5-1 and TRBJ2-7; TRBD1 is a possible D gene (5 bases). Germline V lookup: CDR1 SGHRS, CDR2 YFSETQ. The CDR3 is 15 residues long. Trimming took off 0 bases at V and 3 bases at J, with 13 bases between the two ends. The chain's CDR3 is CASSLGVGRDYEQYF. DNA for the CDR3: TGCGCCAGCAGCTTGGGGGTGGGCAGGGACTACGAGCAGTACTTC.

In DNA, the CDR3 is TGTGCCAGCAGCCCTTACGGCGGTAGAAACTACAATGAGCAGTTCTTC. Translation gives CASSPYGGRNYNEQFF. The chain carries TRBV27 and TRBJ2-1, with D hard to call. The germline CDR1 and CDR2 sequences are MNHEY and SMNVEV (reference sequence). Trimming pared 6 bases from V and 3 bases from J, leaving 18 bases between. The CDR3 is 16 amino acids.

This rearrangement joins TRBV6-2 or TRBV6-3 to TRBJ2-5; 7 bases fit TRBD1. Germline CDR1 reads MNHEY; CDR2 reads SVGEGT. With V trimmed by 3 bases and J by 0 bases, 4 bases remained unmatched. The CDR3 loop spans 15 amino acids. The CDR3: CASSYGQGDQETQYF. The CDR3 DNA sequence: TGTGCCAGCAGTTATGGTCAGGGGGACCAAGAGACCCAGTACTTC.

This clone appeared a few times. CDR3 nucleotide sequence: TGTGCCAGCAGCCAGGTCGGCTCCTACAATGAGCAGTTCTTC. It yields the protein CASSQVGSYNEQFF. The chain links TRBV4-2 to TRBJ2-1; no reliable D call. Trimming removed 3 bases from V and 0 bases from J, with 6 bases in between. The CDR3 spans 14 residues. Germline CDR1 reads LGHNA; CDR2 reads YNFKEQ.

The CDR3 spells CASSQAPGQAYEQYF. The CDR3 DNA reads as TGCGCCAGCAGCCAAGCCCCCGGACAGGCCTACGAGCAGTACTTC. The chain employs TRBV4-3 and TRBJ2-7, with 7 bases matching TRBD1. Germline V CDR1 and CDR2: LGHNA, YSLEER. The CDR3 length is 15 residues. V shed 1 base, J shed 2 bases, and the junction held 5 bases outside the gene matches.

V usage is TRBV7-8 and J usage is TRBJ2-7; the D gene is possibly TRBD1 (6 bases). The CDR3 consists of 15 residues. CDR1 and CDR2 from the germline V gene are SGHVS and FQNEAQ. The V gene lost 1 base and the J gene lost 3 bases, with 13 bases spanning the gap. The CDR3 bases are TGTGCCAGCAGCTTAGAGGCGGACAGAAACTACGAGCAGTACTTC. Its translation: CASSLEADRNYEQYF.

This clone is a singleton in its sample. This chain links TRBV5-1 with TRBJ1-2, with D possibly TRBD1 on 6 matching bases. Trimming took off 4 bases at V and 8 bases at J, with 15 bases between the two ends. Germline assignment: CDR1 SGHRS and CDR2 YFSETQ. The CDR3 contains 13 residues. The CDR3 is CASSLAQGTGYTF. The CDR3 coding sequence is TGCGCCAGCAGCCTGGCTCAGGGGACCGGCTACACCTTC.

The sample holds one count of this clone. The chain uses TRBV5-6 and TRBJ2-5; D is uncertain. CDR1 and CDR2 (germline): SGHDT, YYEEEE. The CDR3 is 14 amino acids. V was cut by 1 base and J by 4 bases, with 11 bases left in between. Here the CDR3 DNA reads TGTGCCAGCAGCTTGACCGCGGCGCGAGAGACCCAGTACTTC. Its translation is CASSLTAARETQYF.

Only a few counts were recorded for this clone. CDR3 in amino acids: CASSRLPATSGNNEQFF. CDR3 sequence (DNA): TGTGCCAGCAGCCGATTGCCCGCGACTAGCGGAAACAATGAGCAGTTCTTC. The chain combines TRBV5-4 with TRBJ2-1; 9 bases are a match to TRBD2. The germline gives CDR1 SGHNT, CDR2 YYREEE (reference sequence). CDR3 length equals 17 residues. The V and J ends lost 4 bases and 5 bases, in that order; junction bases with no gene match: 13.

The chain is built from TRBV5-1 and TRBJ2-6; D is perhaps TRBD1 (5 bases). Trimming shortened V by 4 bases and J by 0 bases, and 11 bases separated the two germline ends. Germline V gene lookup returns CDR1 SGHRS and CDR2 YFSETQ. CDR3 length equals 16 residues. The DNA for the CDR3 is TGCGCCAGCAGCCCCGGACACCACTCTGGGGCCAACGTCCTGACTTTC. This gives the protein CASSPGHHSGANVLTF.

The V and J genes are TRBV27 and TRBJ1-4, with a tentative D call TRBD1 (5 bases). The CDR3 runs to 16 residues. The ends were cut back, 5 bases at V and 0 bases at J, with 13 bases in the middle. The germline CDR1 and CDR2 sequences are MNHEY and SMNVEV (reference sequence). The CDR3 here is CASSQHPGATNEKLFF. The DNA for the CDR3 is TGTGCCAGCAGTCAGCACCCGGGGGCAACTAATGAAAAACTGTTTTTT.

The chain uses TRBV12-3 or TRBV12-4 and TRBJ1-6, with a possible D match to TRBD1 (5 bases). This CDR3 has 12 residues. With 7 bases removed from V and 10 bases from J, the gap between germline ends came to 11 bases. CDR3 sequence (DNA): TGTGCCAGCAATCTCCCAGGGTCACCCCTCCACTTT. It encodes CASNLPGSPLHF.

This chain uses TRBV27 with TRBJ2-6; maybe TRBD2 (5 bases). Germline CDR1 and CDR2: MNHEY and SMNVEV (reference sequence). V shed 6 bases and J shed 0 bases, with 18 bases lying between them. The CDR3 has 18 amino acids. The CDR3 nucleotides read TGTGCCAGCAGCCCGAGGGTGTTCGGAAACTCTGGGGCCAACGTCCTGACTTTC. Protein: CASSPRVFGNSGANVLTF.

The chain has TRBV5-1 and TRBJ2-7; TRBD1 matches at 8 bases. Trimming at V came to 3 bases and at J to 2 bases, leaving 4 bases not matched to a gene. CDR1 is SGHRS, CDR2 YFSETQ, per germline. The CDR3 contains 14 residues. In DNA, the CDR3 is TGCGCCAGCAGCTCGTCGGGACAGGCCTACGAGCAGTACTTC. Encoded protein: CASSSSGQAYEQYF.

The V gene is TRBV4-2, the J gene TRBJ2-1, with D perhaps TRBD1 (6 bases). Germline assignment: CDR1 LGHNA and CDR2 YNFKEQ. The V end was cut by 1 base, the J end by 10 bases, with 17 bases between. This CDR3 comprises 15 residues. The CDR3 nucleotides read TGTGCCAGCAGCCAAGGGACCAGACAGGCCCTCGAGCAGTTCTTC. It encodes CASSQGTRQALEQFF.

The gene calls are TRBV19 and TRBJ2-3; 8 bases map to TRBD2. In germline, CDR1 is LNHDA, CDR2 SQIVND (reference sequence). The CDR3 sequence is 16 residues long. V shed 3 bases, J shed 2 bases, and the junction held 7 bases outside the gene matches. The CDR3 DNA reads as TGTGCCAGTAGTATCCCCGGGACTAGTCCCACAGATACGCAGTATTTT. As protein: CASSIPGTSPTDTQYF.